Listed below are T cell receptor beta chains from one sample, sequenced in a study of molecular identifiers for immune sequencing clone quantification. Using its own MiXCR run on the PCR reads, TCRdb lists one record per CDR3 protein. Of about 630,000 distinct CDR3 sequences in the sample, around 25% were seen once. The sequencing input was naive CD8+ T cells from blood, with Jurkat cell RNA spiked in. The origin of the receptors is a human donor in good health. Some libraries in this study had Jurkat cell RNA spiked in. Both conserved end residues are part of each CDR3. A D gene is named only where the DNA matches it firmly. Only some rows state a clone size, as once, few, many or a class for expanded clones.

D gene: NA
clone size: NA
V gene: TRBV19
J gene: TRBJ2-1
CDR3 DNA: TGTGCCAGTAGTATAGGTCATGCGCAGTTCTTC
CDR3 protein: CASSIGHAQFF

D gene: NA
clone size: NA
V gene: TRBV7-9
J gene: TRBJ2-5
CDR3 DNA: TGTGCCAGCAGCTTAGCGGGGGGGCCGGTCGAGACCCAGTACTTC
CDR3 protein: CASSLAGGPVETQYF

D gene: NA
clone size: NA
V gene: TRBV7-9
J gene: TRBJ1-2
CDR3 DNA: TGTGCCAGCAGCCGGGACACGACCGACTATGGCTACACCTTC
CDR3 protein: CASSRDTTDYGYTF

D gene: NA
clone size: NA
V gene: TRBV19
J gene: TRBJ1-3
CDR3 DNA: TGTGCCAGTAGCCAGGGGAGAAACACCATATATTTT
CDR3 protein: CASSQGRNTIYF

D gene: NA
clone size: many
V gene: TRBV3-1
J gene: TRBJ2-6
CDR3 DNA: TGTGCCAGCAGCCAAATTGAGCAGAATGGAGCCAACGTCCTGACTTTC
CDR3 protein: CASSQIEQNGANVLTF

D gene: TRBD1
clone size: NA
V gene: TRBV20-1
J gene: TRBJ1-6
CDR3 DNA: TGCAGTGCCGGACAGGGCATGGGATCACCCCTCCACTTT
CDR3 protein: CSAGQGMGSPLHF

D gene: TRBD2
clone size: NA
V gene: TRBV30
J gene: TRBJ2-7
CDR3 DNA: TGTGCCTGGACCACCTGGGGGGGAGTCGCCTACGAGCAGTACTTC
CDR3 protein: CAWTTWGGVAYEQYF

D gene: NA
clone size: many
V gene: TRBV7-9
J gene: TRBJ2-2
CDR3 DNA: TGTGCCAGCAGCCCCGGGCCTCGGAGCACCGGGGAGCTGTTTTTT
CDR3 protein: CASSPGPRSTGELFF

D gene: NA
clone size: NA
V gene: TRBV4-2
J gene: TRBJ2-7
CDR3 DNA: TGTGCCAGCGGCCAACTCCGCGCGCCCGCCGAGCAGTACTTC
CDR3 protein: CASGQLRAPAEQYF

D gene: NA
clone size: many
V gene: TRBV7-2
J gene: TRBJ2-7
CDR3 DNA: TGTGCCAGCAGCTTAGCGGCAGGGGAAAACGAGCAGTACTTC
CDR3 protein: CASSLAAGENEQYF